Detailed here is one TCR beta chain. Original methodology: Amplified reference gene primers provided the basis for estimating nucleated cell counts. TCRdb keeps only in-frame clones here, not all; method: immunoSEQ multiplex PCR. The V and J calls and clone size were taken over from that table, and D and trimming were inferred from the DNA. The sample consists of around 200,000 clones, 70% to 90% of them appearing once. In assigning cohorts, the study relied on participant-reported clinical history. These data come from a study of blood T cell repertoires in COVID-19. About the research overall: Sample material is recorded as cDNA or gDNA derived from T cells, B-cell-depleted T cells, or PBMCs.

Specimen: PBMCs or T cells enriched from blood (not recorded which). This receptor was identified in a woman between 18 and 29 years old who had recovered from COVID-19.

The CDR3 DNA follows: TGCGCCAGCAGAGGACAGTTGTGTAAGCAGCCCCAGCATTTT. Translated, it gives CASRGQLCKQPQHF. The J gene is TRBJ1-5, the V gene TRBV10-1, with D possibly TRBD1 on 6 matching bases. Germline CDR1 WNHNN, CDR2 SYGVQD (reference sequence). Trimming pared 6 bases from V and 7 bases from J, leaving 16 bases between. The length of the CDR3 is 14 residues.